This T cell receptor (beta chain) was documented in a study of blood T cell repertoires in COVID-19. The CDR3 spans 12 residues. Germline CDR1 MNHEY, CDR2 SVGAGI. V was trimmed by 2 bases and J by 4 bases, leaving 5 bases between them. The authors' processing: Cell counts per sample came from amplifying reference gene primers. Generated by immunoSEQ multiplex PCR, the TCRdb table keeps only in-frame clones and is missing some. That table gives V, J and clone size, and the DNA gave D and trimming. The table includes some 50,000 clones, around 82% detected once. The TCR originated in a woman of 80 years or more with acute or convalescent COVID-19. V and J are TRBV6-5 and TRBJ2-5; D call uncertain. Sequenced material: peripheral blood. The CDR3 coding sequence is TGTGCCAGCAGTTACGTCGGAGAGACCCAGTACTTC. Encoded protein: CASSYVGETQYF.